Shown below are 18 T cell receptor beta chains from a single sample sequenced in a study of shared clonotypes between healthy human individuals. The naive CD8 fraction comprised CD45RO-negative cells positively selected for CCR7 and excluded terminally differentiated effector memory CD45RA+ cells. Only in-frame clones appear in the TCRdb table, and some are missing; sequencing was by immunoSEQ multiplex PCR. The table has around 2.1 million clones, about 92% seen once. Input material: naive CD8+ T cells from PBMCs. All receptors derive from a man aged 18 to 30 in good health. Some clones in this sample may be carry-over from other donors' samples.

The CDR3 loop reads CASSYSMVGQYGYTF. The CDR3 DNA sequence: TGTGCCAGCAGTTACTCCATGGTGGGGCAGTATGGCTACACCTTC. The chain is built from TRBV6-5 and TRBJ1-2; possible D gene TRBD1, 5 bases. The germline gives CDR1 MNHEY, CDR2 SVGAGI. V shed 0 bases and J shed 5 bases, with 13 bases lying between them. CDR3 size: 15 residues.

J is TRBJ2-3 and V is TRBV19, with D possibly called TRBD1 or TRBD2 (5 bases each). From germline, CDR1 is LNHDA and CDR2 SQIVND (reference sequence). The V and J ends lost 9 bases and 3 bases respectively, with 16 bases between them. The CDR3 consists of 14 residues. CDR3 region: CASGLRGATDTQYF. In DNA, the CDR3 is TGTGCCAGCGGATTGAGGGGCGCGACAGATACGCAGTATTTT.

This sequence joins TRBV5-1 and TRBJ2-3, with 9 nucleotides matching TRBD2. Losses at the gene ends were 4 bases for V and 2 bases for J; bases not matched to a gene: 11. Germline V gene lookup returns CDR1 SGHRS and CDR2 YFSETQ. This CDR3 has 17 residues. The CDR3 is CASSPGGLAGNTDTQYF. In DNA, the CDR3 is TGCGCCAGCAGCCCGGGCGGCCTAGCGGGAAACACAGATACGCAGTATTTT.

V is TRBV28 and J is TRBJ2-7, with TRBD2 identical over 8 bases. Germline V gene sequence: CDR1 MDHEN, CDR2 SYDVKM. There are 15 residues in the CDR3. J gave up 0 bases and V 7 bases, and 8 bases lay outside the gene matches. The DNA for the CDR3 is TGTGCCAGCACCCTATCGGGGGGGAACTCCTACGAGCAGTACTTC. Its translation is CASTLSGGNSYEQYF.

The chain has TRBV28 and TRBJ2-1; D might be TRBD2 (6 bases). This CDR3 has 16 amino acids. Trimming left V 2 bases short and J 0 bases short, with 11 bases between. Germline V gives CDR1 MDHEN, CDR2 SYDVKM. The CDR3: CASSLRLASSYNEQFF. CDR3 sequence (DNA): TGTGCCAGCAGTTTACGCCTAGCGAGCTCCTACAATGAGCAGTTCTTC.

This sequence joins TRBV4-1 and TRBJ1-2; TRBD1 is a possible D gene (6 bases). Trimming cost V 8 bases and J 0 bases, with 16 bases left between them. The CDR3 has 15 residues. Germline lookup yields CDR1 MGHRA and CDR2 YSYEKL. The chain's CDR3 is CASGATGLANYGYTF. CDR3 bases: TGCGCCAGCGGGGCCACAGGGCTTGCTAACTATGGCTACACCTTC.

The genes are TRBV14 and TRBJ2-3; no clear D gene. The germline V gene has CDR1 SGHDN and CDR2 FVKESK. The germline V and J ends were trimmed by 2 bases and 6 bases, with 12 bases remaining between them. CDR3 length: 14 amino acids. CDR3 sequence (DNA): TGTGCCAGCAGCCAATCGACAAGGGTGGATACGCAGTATTTT. The encoded protein is CASSQSTRVDTQYF.

The chain uses TRBV13 and TRBJ1-5; maybe TRBD1 (6 bases). This CDR3 is built from 14 residues. Germline V gene lookup returns CDR1 PRHDT and CDR2 FYEKMQ (reference sequence). Trimming cost V 2 bases and J 3 bases, with 8 bases left between them. CDR3: CASSLKGHNQPQHF. The CDR3 coding sequence is TGTGCCAGCAGCTTAAAGGGACACAATCAGCCCCAGCATTTT.

The rearrangement links TRBV6-1 to TRBJ1-5, with D possibly TRBD1 on 6 matching bases. The CDR3 length is 15 residues. Germline CDR1 is MNHNS and CDR2 is SASEGT. V was cut by 10 bases and J by 1 base, with 17 bases left in between. The CDR3 coding sequence is TGTGCCACCAGACCCGTCACAGGGAGCAATCAGCCCCAGCATTTT. Translation gives CATRPVTGSNQPQHF.

The chain recombines TRBV27 with TRBJ2-7; D perhaps matches TRBD1 (6 bases). The V end was cut by 4 bases, the J end by 5 bases, with 18 bases between. This CDR3 region has 15 residues. CDR1 is MNHEY and CDR2 is SMNVEV in the germline V gene (reference sequence). The CDR3 region has the DNA TGTGCCAGCAGTTATCTGGGGGCGGTGGTGCACGAGCAGTACTTC. Translating it yields CASSYLGAVVHEQYF.

The chain joins TRBV9 to TRBJ2-7; the match to TRBD2 covers 8 bases. The V and J ends lost 0 bases and 1 base, in that order; junction bases with no gene match: 3. The V gene's germline CDR1 is SGDLS and CDR2 YYNGEE. This CDR3 region has 15 residues. The CDR3 region is CASSVDSGRSYEQYF. Written as DNA, the CDR3 is TGTGCCAGCAGCGTAGACAGCGGGAGATCCTACGAGCAGTACTTC.

This chain links TRBV13 with TRBJ1-4; 11 bases line up with TRBD1. Losses at the gene ends were 5 bases for V and 6 bases for J; bases not matched to a gene: 5. The germline V gene encodes CDR1 PRHDT and CDR2 FYEKMQ (reference sequence). There are 15 residues in the CDR3. The CDR3 loop reads CASSAGTGGYEKLFF. The CDR3 DNA follows: TGTGCCAGCAGCGCCGGGACAGGGGGTTATGAAAAACTGTTTTTT. Using reference TRBV13 and TRBJ1-4 for the parts outside the CDR3, the full variable domain is AAGVIQSPRHLIKEKRETATLKCYPIPRHDTVYWYQQGPGQDPQFLISFYEKMQSDKGSIPDRFSAQQFSDYHSELNMSSLELGDSALYFCASSAGTGGYEKLFFGSGTQLSVL.

The chain recombines TRBV4-2 with TRBJ1-1; 7 positions match TRBD1. J gave up 3 bases and V 3 bases, and 10 bases lay outside the gene matches. The germline V gene encodes CDR1 LGHNA and CDR2 YNFKEQ. CDR3 size: 16 residues. CDR3: CASSHPGRGRDTEAFF. For the CDR3, the DNA is TGTGCCAGCAGCCACCCGGGAAGGGGGCGAGACACTGAAGCTTTCTTT.

This clone showed up just once. V usage is TRBV27 and J usage is TRBJ1-5; D remains ambiguous. Germline CDR1 is MNHEY and CDR2 is SMNVEV (reference sequence). With 5 bases removed from V and 6 bases from J, the gap between germline ends came to 11 bases. The CDR3 totals 13 residues. As DNA, the CDR3 is TGTGCCAGCAGTACCCCGATGGGTCAGCCCCAGCATTTT. This codes for CASSTPMGQPQHF.

The rearrangement uses TRBV4-2 and TRBJ2-3; 7 bases are shared with TRBD2. In germline, CDR1 is LGHNA, CDR2 YNFKEQ. V gave up 2 bases and J gave up 4 bases; unmatched junction bases: 6. CDR3 size: 15 residues. As DNA, the CDR3 is TGTGCCAGCAGCCAAAGGGAGGGGCGCCCAGATACGCAGTATTTT. Translated: CASSQREGRPDTQYF.

This chain's CDR3 is CAISDELEGTQETQYF. The DNA of the CDR3 is TGTGCCATCAGTGACGAACTAGAGGGAACTCAAGAGACCCAGTACTTC. The chain has TRBV10-3 and TRBJ2-5; D is perhaps TRBD2 (5 bases). Trimming shortened V by 3 bases and J by 2 bases, and 16 bases separated the two germline ends. This CDR3 is built from 16 residues. Per germline, CDR1 ENHRY and CDR2 SYGVKD.

The chain uses TRBV9 and TRBJ1-2; TRBD1 might be the D (6 bases). CDR1 is SGDLS, CDR2 YYNGEE, per germline. The ends were cut back, 1 base at V and 6 bases at J, with 13 bases in the middle. This CDR3 has 14 residues. The CDR3 nucleotides read TGTGCCAGCAGCGTAAGAGACAGGACTGATGGCTACACCTTC. This gives the protein CASSVRDRTDGYTF.

The V gene is TRBV6-1, the J gene TRBJ2-7; D uncertain. The ends were cut back, 1 base at V and 4 bases at J, with 17 bases in the middle. In germline, CDR1 is MNHNS, CDR2 SASEGT. This CDR3 is built from 16 residues. For the CDR3, the DNA is TGTGCCAGCAGTGAAGATAGGTACGGCCTGAGGTACGAGCAGTACTTC. This encodes CASSEDRYGLRYEQYF.